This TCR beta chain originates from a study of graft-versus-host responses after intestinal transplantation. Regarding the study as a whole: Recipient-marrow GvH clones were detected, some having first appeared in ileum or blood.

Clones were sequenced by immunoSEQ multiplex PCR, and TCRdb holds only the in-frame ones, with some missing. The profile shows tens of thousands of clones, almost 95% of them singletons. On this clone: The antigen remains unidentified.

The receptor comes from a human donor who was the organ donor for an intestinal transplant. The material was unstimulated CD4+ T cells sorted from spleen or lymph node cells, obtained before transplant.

CDR3 loop: CASRLYEAGGLLYEQYF. CDR3 coding DNA: TGTGCCAGCAGACTATATGAAGCGGGGGGTCTACTCTACGAGCAGTACTTC. The V gene is TRBV7-2, the J gene TRBJ2-7; 9 bases fit TRBD2. CDR1 is SGHTA, CDR2 FQGNSA, per germline. V was clipped by 6 bases and J by 3 bases; unmatched bases: 15. The length of the CDR3 is 17 residues.